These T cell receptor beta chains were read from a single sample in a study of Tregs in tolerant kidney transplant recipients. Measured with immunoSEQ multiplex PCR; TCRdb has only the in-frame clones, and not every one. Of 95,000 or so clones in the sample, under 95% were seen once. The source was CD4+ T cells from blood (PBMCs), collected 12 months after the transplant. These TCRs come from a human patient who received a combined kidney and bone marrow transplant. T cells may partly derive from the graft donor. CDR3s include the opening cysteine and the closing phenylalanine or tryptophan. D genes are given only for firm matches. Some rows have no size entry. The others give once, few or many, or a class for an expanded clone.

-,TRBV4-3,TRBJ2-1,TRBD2,CASSHDGRRGNNEQFF,TGCGCCAGCAGCCATGACGGGAGGCGGGGGAACAATGAGCAGTTCTTC
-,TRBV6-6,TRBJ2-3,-,CASSYSASANGDTQYF,TGTGCCAGCAGTTACTCGGCTAGCGCAAATGGGGATACGCAGTATTTT
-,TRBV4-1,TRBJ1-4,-,CASSHRVLGSEKLFF,TGCGCCAGCAGCCACCGGGTCTTAGGGAGCGAAAAACTGTTTTTT
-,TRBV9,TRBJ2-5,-,CASSAGGWLETQYF,TGTGCCAGCAGCGCGGGGGGCTGGTTAGAGACCCAGTACTTC
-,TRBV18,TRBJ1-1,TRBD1,CASSPKDREAFF,TGTGCCAGCTCACCTAAGGACAGGGAAGCTTTCTTT
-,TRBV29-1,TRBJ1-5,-,CSVARVGNQPQHF,TGCAGCGTTGCCAGGGTTGGCAATCAGCCCCAGCATTTT
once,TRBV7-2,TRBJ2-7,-,CASSSSSGYDYEQYF,TGTGCCAGCAGCTCCTCTTCCGGGTACGACTACGAGCAGTACTTC
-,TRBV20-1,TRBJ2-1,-,CSEGVYNEQFF,TGCAGTGAGGGGGTGTACAATGAGCAGTTCTTC
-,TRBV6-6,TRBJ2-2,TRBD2,CASSFLAGANGELFF,TGTGCCAGCAGTTTCCTAGCGGGAGCGAACGGGGAGCTGTTTTTT
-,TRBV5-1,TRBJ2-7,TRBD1,CASSLLPGGGYEQYF,TGCGCCAGCAGCTTGCTCCCAGGGGGCGGCTACGAGCAGTACTTC
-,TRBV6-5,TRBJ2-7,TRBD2,CASSYSRLAPEQYF,TGTGCCAGCAGTTACTCGCGACTAGCGCCCGAGCAGTACTTC
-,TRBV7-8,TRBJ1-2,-,CASSLGPGLYGYTF,TGTGCCAGCAGCTTAGGACCAGGGCTCTATGGCTACACCTTC
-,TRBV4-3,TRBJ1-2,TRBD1,CASSQRSGTGERVPYGYTF,TGCGCCAGCAGCCAAAGGTCAGGGACAGGGGAACGCGTCCCTTATGGCTACACCTTC
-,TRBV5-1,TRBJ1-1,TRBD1,CASSPAQGVNTEAFF,TGCGCCAGCAGCCCAGCCCAGGGGGTAAACACTGAAGCTTTCTTT
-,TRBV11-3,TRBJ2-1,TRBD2,CASSSSSGSMGNEQFF,TGTGCCAGCAGCTCATCTAGCGGGAGTATGGGGAATGAGCAGTTCTTC
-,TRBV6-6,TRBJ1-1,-,CASSPQGSGTEAFF,TGTGCCAGCAGCCCACAGGGAAGTGGTACTGAAGCTTTCTTT
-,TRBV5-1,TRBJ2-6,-,CASSLGAGNSGANVLTF,TGCGCCAGCAGCTTGGGGGCAGGGAACTCTGGGGCCAACGTCCTGACTTTC
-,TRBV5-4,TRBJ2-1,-,CASSLASSSDEQFF,TGTGCCAGCAGCTTAGCTAGCTCAAGCGATGAGCAGTTCTTC
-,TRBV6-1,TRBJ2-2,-,CASRRTELAGELFF,TGTGCCAGCAGACGGACTGAGTTAGCCGGGGAGCTGTTTTTT
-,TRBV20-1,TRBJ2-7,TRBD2,CSAQAGEQYF,TGCAGTGCTCAAGCGGGGGAGCAGTACTTC
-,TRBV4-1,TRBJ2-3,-,CASSPRRDTQYF,TGCGCCAGCAGCCCACGGAGGGATACGCAGTATTTT
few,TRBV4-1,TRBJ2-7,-,CASAPGFAYEQYF,TGCGCCAGCGCGCCAGGGTTCGCCTACGAGCAGTACTTC
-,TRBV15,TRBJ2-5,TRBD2,CATSTGTSGSGQETQYF,TGTGCCACCAGCACCGGGACTAGCGGGAGCGGGCAAGAGACCCAGTACTTC
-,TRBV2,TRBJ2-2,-,CASSGGQNVNTGELFF,TGTGCCAGCAGTGGGGGGCAGAACGTGAACACCGGGGAGCTGTTTTTT
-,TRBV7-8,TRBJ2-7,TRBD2,CATHSETSGLEQYF,TGTGCCACCCACTCGGAAACTAGCGGATTGGAGCAGTACTTC
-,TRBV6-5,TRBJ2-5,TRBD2,CASKWRGGQETQYF,TGTGCCAGCAAGTGGCGGGGGGGCCAAGAGACCCAGTACTTC
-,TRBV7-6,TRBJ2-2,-,CASSLAGLGTGELFF,TGTGCCAGCAGCCTTGCGGGGTTGGGCACCGGGGAGCTGTTTTTT
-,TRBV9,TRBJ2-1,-,CASSSSMVAVNEQFF,TGTGCCAGCAGCTCCAGTATGGTAGCTGTCAATGAGCAGTTCTTC
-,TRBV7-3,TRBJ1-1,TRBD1,CASSLNESLTGGCTEAFF,TGTGCCAGCAGCTTAAATGAGTCACTGACAGGGGGCTGCACTGAAGCTTTCTTT
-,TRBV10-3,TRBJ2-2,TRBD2,CAIRSSGGANTGELFF,TGTGCCATCAGGTCTAGCGGGGGGGCTAACACCGGGGAGCTGTTTTTT
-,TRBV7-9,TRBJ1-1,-,CASSLTRNTEAFF,TGTGCCAGCAGCTTAACTCGGAACACTGAAGCTTTCTTT
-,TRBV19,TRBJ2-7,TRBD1,CASSIRDRGPYEQYF,TGTGCCAGTAGTATTCGGGACAGGGGGCCCTACGAGCAGTACTTC
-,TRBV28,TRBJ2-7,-,CASSNYEQYF,TGTGCCAGCAGCAACTACGAGCAGTACTTC
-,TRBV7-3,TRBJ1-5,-,CASYPGLGGNQPQHF,TGTGCCAGCTATCCGGGACTTGGTGGCAATCAGCCCCAGCATTTT
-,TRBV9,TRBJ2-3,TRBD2,CASSVGLAGGNADTQYF,TGTGCCAGCAGCGTAGGGCTAGCGGGGGGGAATGCAGATACGCAGTATTTT
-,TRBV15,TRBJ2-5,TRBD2,CATSRDRGGGGETQYF,TGTGCCACCAGCAGAGACAGGGGCGGGGGGGGAGAGACCCAGTACTTC
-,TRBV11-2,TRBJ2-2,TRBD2,CASSLGGSDTGELFF,TGTGCCAGCAGCTTGGGCGGGAGTGACACCGGGGAGCTGTTTTTT
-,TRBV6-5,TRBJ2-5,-,CASSYSWGRAETQYF,TGTGCCAGCAGTTACTCTTGGGGGCGCGCAGAGACCCAGTACTTC
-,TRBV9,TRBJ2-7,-,CASTPAGWGEQYF,TGTGCCAGTACGCCCGCGGGCTGGGGCGAGCAGTACTTC
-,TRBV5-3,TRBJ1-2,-,CARNGTDRPYYGYTF,TGTGCCAGAAACGGGACCGACAGGCCCTACTATGGCTACACCTTC
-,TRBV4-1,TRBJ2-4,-,CASSQLHVAKNIQYF,TGCGCCAGCAGCCAATTACATGTAGCCAAAAACATTCAGTACTTC
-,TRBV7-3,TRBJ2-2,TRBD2,CASSRDGGTGELFF,TGTGCCAGCAGTCGGGACGGGGGGACCGGGGAGCTGTTTTTT
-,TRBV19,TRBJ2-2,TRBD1,CASRVLGTGNTGELFF,TGTGCCAGTAGAGTATTAGGGACAGGGAACACCGGGGAGCTGTTTTTT
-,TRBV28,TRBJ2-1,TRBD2,CASSDNSGGAKYNEQFF,TGTGCCAGCAGCGATAATAGCGGGGGGGCTAAATACAATGAGCAGTTCTTC
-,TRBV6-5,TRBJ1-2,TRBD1,CASKQGNYGYTF,TGTGCCAGCAAACAGGGGAACTATGGCTACACCTTC
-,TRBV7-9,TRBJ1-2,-,CASSALGQGLSYTF,TGTGCCAGCAGCGCCCTGGGGCAGGGGTTGAGCTACACCTTC
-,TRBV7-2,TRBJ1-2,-,CASSRDLDGYTF,TGTGCCAGCAGCCGGGATCTGGACGGCTACACCTTC
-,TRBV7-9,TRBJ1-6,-,CASSQRARVNSPLHF,TGTGCCAGCAGTCAAAGGGCCAGGGTTAATTCCCCCCTCCACTTT
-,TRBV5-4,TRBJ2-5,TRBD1,CASNQIGQGPQQETQYF,TGTGCCAGCAACCAGATTGGACAGGGACCTCAACAAGAGACCCAGTACTTC
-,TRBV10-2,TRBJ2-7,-,CASSEGQPDVYEQYF,TGCGCCAGCAGTGAGGGGCAGCCAGACGTCTACGAGCAGTACTTC
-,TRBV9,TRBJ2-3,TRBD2,CASSVGGSRTDTQYF,TGTGCCAGCAGCGTAGGCGGGAGTCGAACAGATACGCAGTATTTT
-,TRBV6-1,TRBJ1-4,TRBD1,CASSVGDRGIVRNEKLFF,TGTGCCAGCAGTGTTGGGGACAGGGGAATCGTCCGTAATGAAAAACTGTTTTTT
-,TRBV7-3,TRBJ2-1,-,CASSLIRTRPYNEQFF,TGTGCCAGCAGCTTAATTCGGACAAGGCCTTACAATGAGCAGTTCTTC